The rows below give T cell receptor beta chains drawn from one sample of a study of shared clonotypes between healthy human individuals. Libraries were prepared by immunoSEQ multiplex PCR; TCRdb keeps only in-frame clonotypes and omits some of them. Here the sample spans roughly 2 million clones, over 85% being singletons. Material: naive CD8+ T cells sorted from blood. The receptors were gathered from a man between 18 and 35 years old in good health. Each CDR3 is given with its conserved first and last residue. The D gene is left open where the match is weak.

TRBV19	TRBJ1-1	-	TGTGCCACCCAAGGATATCCTGAAGCTTTCTTT	CATQGYPEAFF
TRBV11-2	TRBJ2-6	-	TGTGCCAGCAGCACCACAGGGTACACTGGGGCCAACGTCCTGACTTTC	CASSTTGYTGANVLTF
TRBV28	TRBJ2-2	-	TGTGCCAGCACCTATAACACCGGGGAGCTGTTTTTT	CASTYNTGELFF
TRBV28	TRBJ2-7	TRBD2	TGTGCCAGCAGTTTCAGCGGGGGCAGCTACGAGCAGTACTTC	CASSFSGGSYEQYF
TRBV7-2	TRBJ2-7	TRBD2	TGTGCCAGCAGCTTAGGGTCTAGCGGGATCATCGAGCAGTACTTC	CASSLGSSGIIEQYF
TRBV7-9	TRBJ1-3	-	TGTGCCAGCGCCCTTTGGGGCAGCTCTGGAAACACCATATATTTT	CASALWGSSGNTIYF
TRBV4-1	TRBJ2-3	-	TGCGCCAGCAGCCAAGTTTACAGACTAGACACAGATACGCAGTATTTT	CASSQVYRLDTDTQYF
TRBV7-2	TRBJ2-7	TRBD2	TGTGCCAGCAGCACAAGCGGGAGGAAAAACTACGAGCAGTACTTC	CASSTSGRKNYEQYF
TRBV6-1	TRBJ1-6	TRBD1	TGTGCCAGCAGGCTGGACAGGGACTATAATTCACCCCTCCACTTT	CASRLDRDYNSPLHF
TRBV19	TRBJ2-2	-	TGTGCCAGTAGTATGTGGCTAGTCGGTACCGGGGAGCTGTTTTTT	CASSMWLVGTGELFF
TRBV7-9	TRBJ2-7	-	TGTGCCAGCAGCTTACCGGGATACGAGCAGTACTTC	CASSLPGYEQYF
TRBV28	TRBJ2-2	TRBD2	TGTGCCAGCAGTCCTCCCGGGGGGACCGGGGAGCTGTTTTTT	CASSPPGGTGELFF
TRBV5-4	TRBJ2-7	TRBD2	TGTGCCAGCAGCACTAGCGGGAGTTCCGAGCAGTACTTC	CASSTSGSSEQYF
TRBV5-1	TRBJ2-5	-	TGCGCCAGCAGCTTGGAAGTCGGGCCCCCATCGAGGGAGACCCAGTACTTC	CASSLEVGPPSRETQYF
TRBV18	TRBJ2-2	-	TGTGCCAGCTCACCACCGGGACCCCTTGGGGAGCTGTTTTTT	CASSPPGPLGELFF
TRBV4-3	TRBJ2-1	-	TGCGCCAGCAGCCAAGATAGGAGTGTTAGCTCCTACAATGAGCAGTTCTTC	CASSQDRSVSSYNEQFF
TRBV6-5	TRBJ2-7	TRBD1	TGTGCCAGGGGACAGGGGAGAATGTTTTGGAACGAGCAGTACTTC	CARGQGRMFWNEQYF
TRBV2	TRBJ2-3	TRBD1	TGTGCCAGCAGTGATGAAAGACAGGGGTCGGATACGCAGTATTTT	CASSDERQGSDTQYF
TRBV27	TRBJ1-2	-	TGTGCCAGCAGTCTCTCGAGGGGGGCGAGGGGCTACACCTTC	CASSLSRGARGYTF
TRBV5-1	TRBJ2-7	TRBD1	TGCGCCAGCAGCTCCCAGGGGGTGGTCTACGAGCAGTACTTC	CASSSQGVVYEQYF
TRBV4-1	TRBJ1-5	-	TGCGCCAGCAGACTGTCTGAATATAGCAATCAGCCCCAGCATTTT	CASRLSEYSNQPQHF
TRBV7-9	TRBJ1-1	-	TGTGCCAGCAGCCCAGACCCCAGGGGAGCTGAAGCTTTCTTT	CASSPDPRGAEAFF
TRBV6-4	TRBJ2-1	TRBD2	TGTGCCAGCAGTGATGAGGCGGGAGGTGTCAATGAGCAGTTCTTC	CASSDEAGGVNEQFF
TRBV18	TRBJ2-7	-	TGTGCCAGCTCACCACCCGAGACCCCTAGCTACGAGCAGTACTTC	CASSPPETPSYEQYF
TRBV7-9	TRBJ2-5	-	TGTGCCAGCAGCTTAGACCGGAGCAGCCGGTACCAAGAGACCCAGTACTTC	CASSLDRSSRYQETQYF
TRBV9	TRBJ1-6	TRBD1	TGTGCCAGCAGCGTAGCGATCTCAGGGGGCTCACCCCTCCACTTT	CASSVAISGGSPLHF
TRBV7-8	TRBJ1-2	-	TGTGCCAGCAGCTTATACCGTAACTATGGCTACACCTTC	CASSLYRNYGYTF
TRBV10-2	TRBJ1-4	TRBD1	TGCGCCAGCAGTGAGTCGGCGTACTACCCGGGACAGAATAATGAAAAACTGTTTTTT	CASSESAYYPGQNNEKLFF
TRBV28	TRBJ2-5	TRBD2	TGTGCCAGCAGTCCCCGGGTAGCGGGGGGACAAGAGACCCAGTACTTC	CASSPRVAGGQETQYF
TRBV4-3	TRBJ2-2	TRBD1	TGCGCCAGCAGCCAAGATCGGGGGACAGGGGACTCCGGGGAGCTGTTTTTT	CASSQDRGTGDSGELFF
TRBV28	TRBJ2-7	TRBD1	TGTGCCAGCAGTAACCCGGGACAGGGGGTCGATGAGCAGTACTTC	CASSNPGQGVDEQYF
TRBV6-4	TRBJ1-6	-	TGTGCCAGCACCAGGGAAGTATACTATAATTCACCCCTCCACTTT	CASTREVYYNSPLHF
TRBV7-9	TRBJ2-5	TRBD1	TGTGCCAGCAGCGTCCGGGACAGCAATCAAGAGACCCAGTACTTC	CASSVRDSNQETQYF
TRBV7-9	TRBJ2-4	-	TGTGCCAGCAGCCCACCGAAAAACATTCAGTACTTC	CASSPPKNIQYF
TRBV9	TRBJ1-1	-	TGTGCCAGCAGCGAAGGGGTATTCCCCACTGAAGCTTTCTTT	CASSEGVFPTEAFF
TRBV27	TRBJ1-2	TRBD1	TGTGCCAGCAGTCCTCGGGACAGAGGAAATCCCCTGAACTATGGCTACACCTTC	CASSPRDRGNPLNYGYTF
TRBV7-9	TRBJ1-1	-	TGTGCCAGCAGCTTAGTTACTGCTGCTGAAGCTTTCTTT	CASSLVTAAEAFF
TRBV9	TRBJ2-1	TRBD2	TGTGCCAGCAGCGTGACACCGGGACTAGCGGGGGAGTTCTTC	CASSVTPGLAGEFF
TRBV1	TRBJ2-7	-	TGCACCAGCAGCCAGCCAGTCGGCGGGAGAGTCATATACGAGCAGTACTTC	CTSSQPVGGRVIYEQYF